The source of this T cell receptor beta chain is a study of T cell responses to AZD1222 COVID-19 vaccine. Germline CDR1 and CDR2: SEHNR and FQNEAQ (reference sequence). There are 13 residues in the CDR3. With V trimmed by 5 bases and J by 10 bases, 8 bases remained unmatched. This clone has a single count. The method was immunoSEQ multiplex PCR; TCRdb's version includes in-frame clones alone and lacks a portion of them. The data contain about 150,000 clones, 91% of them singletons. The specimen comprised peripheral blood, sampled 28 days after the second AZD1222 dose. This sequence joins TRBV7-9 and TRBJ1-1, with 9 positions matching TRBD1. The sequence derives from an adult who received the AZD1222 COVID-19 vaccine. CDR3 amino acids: CASSRRQGEGAFF. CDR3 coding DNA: TGTGCCAGCAGCCGCAGACAGGGGGAGGGAGCTTTCTTT.